Following are 10 T cell receptor beta chains from one sample sequenced in a study of identical twins. TCRdb fed the 5' RACE reads into MiXCR, producing one record per CDR3 protein. The repertoire holds 210,000 or so distinct CDR3 sequences, with less than 8% as singletons. This sample was shared with a second study, whose subject was yellow fever vaccine responses in identical twins.

The sequencing sample was made of memory (CD45RO+) T cells sorted from blood. The origin of the receptors is a woman younger than 30 in good health.

V gene TRBV6-5 combines with J gene TRBJ1-6; the D is unclear. The CDR3 contains 15 residues. Per germline, CDR1 MNHEY and CDR2 SVGAGI. V lost 0 bases and J 5 bases, leaving 8 bases between the germline ends. Here the CDR3 reads CASSYSPHHNSPLHF. The CDR3 nucleotides are TGTGCCAGCAGTTACTCTCCCCATCATAATTCACCCCTCCACTTT.

The V call is TRBV6-4, the J call TRBJ1-2; D is uncertain. The CDR3 sequence is 12 residues long. Trimming removed 3 bases at V and 2 bases at J, with 4 bases between. The germline V gene has CDR1 MRHNA and CDR2 SNTAGT. The CDR3 nucleotides are TGTGCCAGCAGTGAGGGCAACTATGGCTACACCTTC. As protein: CASSEGNYGYTF.

This clonotype was detected ten times or more. The chain combines TRBV7-6 with TRBJ1-1, with TRBD1 matching over 11 bases. The CDR3 spans 16 residues. V trimming: 5 bases; J trimming: 5 bases; junction bases outside the gene matches: 10. The germline gives CDR1 SGHVS, CDR2 FNYEAQ. The CDR3 here is CASSPRTGGAGTEAFF. The CDR3 bases are TGTGCCAGCAGCCCGCGGACAGGGGGCGCGGGGACTGAAGCTTTCTTT.

Ten or more counts support this clonotype. The chain links TRBV6-5 to TRBJ2-7; 7 bases are a match to TRBD2. There are 16 residues in the CDR3. V was pared by 0 bases and J by 0 bases, with 5 bases of the junction left unmatched. Germline assignment: CDR1 MNHEY and CDR2 SVGAGI. The CDR3 sequence: CASSYSGGVSSYEQYF. As DNA, the CDR3 is TGTGCCAGCAGTTACTCTGGGGGGGTCAGCTCCTACGAGCAGTACTTC.

The chain couples TRBV5-1 to TRBJ1-2; no clear D gene. V lost 2 bases and J lost 5, with 10 bases in between. CDR1 SGHRS and CDR2 YFSETQ come from the germline V gene. The CDR3 is 13 amino acids. This CDR3 is CASSFSQDYGYTF. In DNA form, the CDR3 reads TGCGCCAGCAGCTTCTCTCAGGATTATGGCTACACCTTC.

This clonotype appeared many times. V is TRBV10-3 and J is TRBJ1-4, with D possibly TRBD1 on 5 matching bases. V lost 0 bases, J lost 8 bases, and 7 bases lay in between. CDR3 length: 13 residues. CDR1 and CDR2 (germline): ENHRY, SYGVKD. CDR3 coding DNA: TGTGCCATCAGTGAGTCCCCAGGGGAAAAACTGTTTTTT. As protein: CAISESPGEKLFF.

This clonotype was picked up a small number of times. The chain carries TRBV2 and TRBJ2-3; TRBD1 matches at 9 bases. The length of the CDR3 is 16 residues. Trimming took 7 bases from V and 3 from J; bases not matched to a gene: 11. Germline V gives CDR1 SNHLY, CDR2 FYNNEI. This CDR3 is CASNIWDREATDTQYF. In DNA, the CDR3 is TGTGCCAGCAATATCTGGGACAGGGAAGCGACAGATACGCAGTATTTT.

The sample holds many counts of this clonotype. The chain is built from TRBV2 and TRBJ2-3; perhaps TRBD2 as D (5 bases). This CDR3 is 13 amino acids long. Germline V gene sequence: CDR1 SNHLY, CDR2 FYNNEI. The V end lost 9 bases, the J end lost 4 bases, and 14 bases lay between the germline ends. The CDR3 DNA follows: TGTGCCAGTATCGGGAACTCCGCAGATACGCAGTATTTT. This gives the protein CASIGNSADTQYF.

The CDR3 DNA reads as TGTGCCAGCAGCTTAGCGGCAGGCCAAGAGACCCAGTACTTC. Translating it yields CASSLAAGQETQYF. The chain recombines TRBV7-8 with TRBJ2-5, with unresolved D. Between the trimmed V and J ends, which lost 0 bases and 1 base, there was a span of 6 bases. Germline CDR1 is SGHVS and CDR2 is FQNEAQ. The CDR3 runs to 14 residues.

The chain couples TRBV12-3 or TRBV12-4 to TRBJ2-7, with TRBD2 identical over 8 bases. The CDR3 covers 15 residues. V lost 3 bases to trimming and J lost 2 bases; unmatched junction nucleotides: 6. The CDR3 region is CASSLRGRGAYEQYF. The CDR3 region has the DNA TGTGCCAGCAGTTTGCGAGGGCGGGGGGCCTACGAGCAGTACTTC.